These 29 T cell receptor beta chains were all obtained from the same sample, sequenced in a study of T cells after posttransplantation cyclophosphamide. A marrow graft followed busulfan-fludarabine conditioning, with cyclophosphamide on days +3 and +4. Produced via immunoSEQ multiplex PCR; TCRdb's table is partial and in-frame only. This record lists about 9,200 clones, none seen once only, and the top ten clones contain around 24%. The sequenced sample was PBMCs, obtained after allogeneic stem cell transplant with posttransplant cyclophosphamide. Receptors originate from a female patient in her thirties or forties who received an allogeneic stem cell transplant from a related donor, was CMV-positive, and had no GVHD. The graft donor may be the source of some T cells.

There are many counts of this clone. This rearrangement joins TRBV6-1 to TRBJ2-7; possible D gene TRBD1, 5 bases. This CDR3 region has 13 residues. V lost 6 bases and J lost 3, with 12 bases in between. The germline V gene encodes CDR1 MNHNS and CDR2 SASEGT. CDR3 residues: CASRQTGRYEQYF. The CDR3 DNA reads TGTGCCAGCAGACAAACAGGCCGCTACGAGCAGTACTTC.

The sample holds many counts of this clone. The gene calls are TRBV10-2 and TRBJ2-1, with TRBD1 identical over 9 bases. Germline V gene data show CDR1 as WSHSY and CDR2 as SAAADI. CDR3 size: 15 residues. J gave up 4 bases and V 7 bases, and 8 bases lay outside the gene matches. CDR3 in amino acids: CASKGQGLPYNEQFF. As DNA, the CDR3 is TGCGCCAGCAAGGGACAGGGCCTTCCATACAATGAGCAGTTCTTC.

The table lists this clone with many counts. The J gene is TRBJ2-2, the V gene TRBV24-1, with D perhaps TRBD2 (5 bases). This CDR3 is 17 amino acids long. Per germline, CDR1 KGHDR and CDR2 SFDVKD. V lost 4 bases, J lost 0 bases, and 14 bases lay in between. CDR3 in DNA: TGTGCCACCAGTGAAGCCCCACTAGTAACGAACACCGGGGAGCTGTTTTTT. Its protein product is CATSEAPLVTNTGELFF.

This clone was counted at least ten times. The chain recombines TRBV5-6 with TRBJ2-3; TRBD1 agrees at 7 bases. Germline V gene sequence: CDR1 SGHDT, CDR2 YYEEEE. This CDR3 comprises 15 residues. Trimming took 0 bases from V and 2 from J; bases not matched to a gene: 3. CDR3 sequence reads: CASSLVDRDTDTQYF. Here the CDR3 DNA reads TGTGCCAGCAGCTTGGTTGACAGGGACACAGATACGCAGTATTTT.

This clone was detected many times. In DNA, the CDR3 is TGTGCCAGCAGCTTGCAGAGACAGTTGAGCTCCTACAATGAGCAGTTCTTC. This gives the protein CASSLQRQLSSYNEQFF. This chain connects TRBV5-6 to TRBJ2-1; weak D call: TRBD1 (5 bases). The length of the CDR3 is 17 residues. V shed 1 base and J shed 0 bases, with 14 bases lying between them. Germline loops: CDR1 SGHDT, CDR2 YYEEEE.

This clone was seen many times. The chain employs TRBV2 and TRBJ1-5; TRBD1 matches 10 bases. V was pared by 9 bases and J by 2 bases, with 4 bases of the junction left unmatched. This CDR3 comprises 14 residues. CDR1 is SNHLY, CDR2 FYNNEI, per germline. CDR3 region: CASQTGGGNQPQHF. The CDR3 bases are TGTGCCAGTCAGACAGGGGGCGGCAATCAGCCCCAGCATTTT.

This clone was recorded many times. The V call is TRBV6-1, the J call TRBJ2-7, with TRBD1 matching 10 bases. CDR3 length equals 13 residues. Germline CDR1 reads MNHNS; CDR2 reads SASEGT. The V gene end was trimmed by 6 bases and the J gene end by 6 bases; junction bases not matched to a gene: 5. The DNA for the CDR3 is TGTGCCAGCAGGAGGGACAGGGGCCTCGAGCAGTACTTC. Translation gives CASRRDRGLEQYF.

There are a few counts of this clone. This specimen includes other DNA sequences encoding the same CDR3. This sequence joins TRBV9 and TRBJ2-7, with D possibly matching TRBD1 (6 bases). This CDR3 has 15 residues. Germline assignment: CDR1 SGDLS and CDR2 YYNGEE. CDR3 nucleotide sequence: TGTGCTAGTTTTTTCAAGCAGGGGACGGCATACGAGCAGTACTTC. Its protein is CASFFKQGTAYEQYF.

The table lists this clone with many counts. The rearrangement uses TRBV28 and TRBJ1-3; D gene ambiguous. The CDR3 has 11 residues. Germline V gene lookup returns CDR1 MDHEN and CDR2 SYDVKM. Trimming pared 4 bases from V and 8 bases from J, leaving 6 bases between. For the CDR3, the DNA is TGTGCCAGCAGTTCCTCTTACACCATATATTTT. This gives the protein CASSSSYTIYF.

This clone showed up many times. This chain uses TRBV6-2 or TRBV6-3 with TRBJ2-7; no clear D gene. Per germline, CDR1 MNHEY and CDR2 SVGEGT. The V end lost 10 bases, the J end lost 0 bases, and 13 bases lay between the germline ends. This CDR3 is built from 13 residues. The chain's CDR3 is CAIPNGSSYEQYF. For the CDR3, the DNA is TGTGCCATCCCAAACGGGTCCTCCTACGAGCAGTACTTC.

V usage is TRBV7-9 and J usage is TRBJ1-1; 7 positions match TRBD1. V dropped 1 base and J dropped 11; count of bases not matched to a gene: 16. The CDR3 sequence is 16 residues long. The germline gives CDR1 SEHNR, CDR2 FQNEAQ (reference sequence). DNA for the CDR3: TGTGCCAGCAGCTTAGAGGCGTTGTTAGGGGGGACAGTGGCTTTCTTT. Encoded protein: CASSLEALLGGTVAFF.

This clone was observed at least ten times. The rearrangement links TRBV25-1 to TRBJ2-3; 9 nucleotides align to TRBD2. The length of the CDR3 is 15 residues. V was pared by 5 bases and J by 2 bases, with 5 bases of the junction left unmatched. CDR1 is MGHDK, CDR2 SYGVNS, per germline. CDR3 region: CASSLTSGPTDTQYF. Here the CDR3 DNA reads TGTGCCAGCAGTTTGACTAGCGGCCCCACAGATACGCAGTATTTT.

This clone was picked up many times. The rearrangement uses TRBV6-2 or TRBV6-3 and TRBJ2-3; no clear D gene. Germline assignment: CDR1 MNHEY and CDR2 SVGEGT. The CDR3 has 16 residues. V was pared by 0 bases and J by 3 bases, with 13 bases between. The CDR3 region has the DNA TGTGCCAGCAGTTACTCAACCGCGGAGACTACAGATACGCAGTATTTT. Translated, it gives CASSYSTAETTDTQYF.

In its sample, this clone was seen many times. The CDR3: CASSLSGGASYEQYF. For the CDR3, the DNA is TGTGCCAGCAGTTTGAGCGGGGGTGCTTCCTACGAGCAGTACTTC. The genes are TRBV28 and TRBJ2-7, with 8 bases identical to TRBD2. The V segment lost 3 bases and the J segment 1 base; nucleotides outside the gene matches: 5. Germline CDR1 is MDHEN and CDR2 is SYDVKM. The CDR3 loop spans 15 amino acids.

This clone was seen repeatedly, ten times or more. This chain joins TRBV2 and TRBJ2-5, with D possibly being TRBD2 (5 bases). Germline V gene data show CDR1 as SNHLY and CDR2 as FYNNEI. Trimming took off 10 bases at V and 2 bases at J, with 8 bases between the two ends. The CDR3 is 11 residues long. The CDR3 nucleotides read TGTGCCAACGACTATCAAGAGACCCAGTACTTC. Translating it yields CANDYQETQYF.

The table lists this clone with many counts. The rearrangement links TRBV19 to TRBJ1-3; tentative D call: TRBD1 (5 bases). Germline V lookup: CDR1 LNHDA, CDR2 SQIVND (reference sequence). Trimming removed 7 bases from V and 5 bases from J, with 18 bases in between. CDR3 size: 15 residues. The CDR3 sequence: CASIPTGGKRNTIYF. CDR3 DNA: TGTGCCAGTATCCCCACCGGGGGTAAAAGAAACACCATATATTTT.

This clone was found many times. The rearrangement links TRBV28 to TRBJ1-5; the match to TRBD1 covers 7 bases. V was clipped by 5 bases and J by 5 bases; unmatched bases: 18. This CDR3 contains 18 residues. CDR1 and CDR2 (germline): MDHEN, SYDVKM. The CDR3 DNA sequence: TGTGCCAGCAGTCGAGGGGGCGACAGGGAAGGACCCCATCAGCCCCAGCATTTT. This encodes CASSRGGDREGPHQPQHF. Based on the CDR3 plus reference TRBV28 and TRBJ1-5, the full variable domain is DVKVTQSSRYLVKRTGEKVFLECVQDMDHENMFWYRQDPGLGLRLIYFSYDVKMKEKGDIPEGYSVSREKKERFSLILESASTNQTSMYLCASSRGGDREGPHQPQHFGDGTRLSIL.

This chain joins TRBV9 and TRBJ2-2; 12 bases are a match to TRBD2. CDR3 length: 15 residues. Trimming at V came to 4 bases and at J to 8 bases, leaving 6 bases not matched to a gene. The germline CDR1 and CDR2 sequences are SGDLS and YYNGEE. The CDR3 spells CASSPQGLAGGELFF. Here the CDR3 DNA reads TGTGCCAGCAGCCCCCAGGGACTAGCGGGTGGGGAGCTGTTTTTT.

The sample holds many counts of this clone. The CDR3 spells CASSIETGGANEKLFF. In DNA, the CDR3 is TGCGCCAGCAGCATTGAAACAGGGGGAGCTAATGAAAAACTGTTTTTT. The genes are TRBV5-1 and TRBJ1-4, with 8 bases identical to TRBD1. The germline V gene encodes CDR1 SGHRS and CDR2 YFSETQ. Losses at the gene ends were 4 bases for V and 3 bases for J; bases not matched to a gene: 8. The CDR3 spans 16 residues.

This clone was recorded at least ten times. V is TRBV29-1 and J is TRBJ2-1; D gene uncertain. Per the germline V gene, CDR1 is SQVTM and CDR2 is ANQGSEA. Deletions cut 4 bases from V and 0 bases from J, with 10 bases between. The CDR3 spans 14 residues. This CDR3 reads CSVVAVSSYNEQFF. The CDR3 coding sequence is TGCAGCGTTGTAGCCGTTAGCTCCTACAATGAGCAGTTCTTC.

There are a few counts of this clone. V usage is TRBV12-3 or TRBV12-4 and J usage is TRBJ2-2; possible D gene TRBD2, 5 bases. V was pared by 3 bases and J by 6 bases, with 11 bases between. The CDR3 is 14 residues long. CDR3 sequence: CASSFVVGAGELFF. The CDR3 bases are TGTGCCAGCAGTTTCGTTGTCGGGGCCGGGGAGCTGTTTTTT.

This clone was counted between two and nine times. The rearrangement joins TRBV9 to TRBJ2-3; weak D call: TRBD2 (5 bases). V lost 4 bases, J lost 0 bases, and 15 bases lay in between. CDR1 is SGDLS, CDR2 YYNGEE, per germline. This CDR3 comprises 16 residues. CDR3 in amino acids: CASSQGLDPSTDTQYF. For the CDR3, the DNA is TGTGCCAGCAGCCAAGGACTGGACCCTAGCACAGATACGCAGTATTTT.

This clone was detected many times. V and J are TRBV28 and TRBJ1-5; 7 bases are a match to TRBD1. Germline V gives CDR1 MDHEN, CDR2 SYDVKM. The CDR3 has 19 residues. The ends lost 2 bases at V and 7 bases at J; junction bases unmatched: 20. CDR3 bases: TGTGCCAGCAGTTTAGCATTTAAGGGGGCAGGGAAGAGGAACCAGCCCCAGCATTTT. It translates to CASSLAFKGAGKRNQPQHF.

This clone occurred many times. The rearrangement links TRBV29-1 to TRBJ2-5; unclear D gene. CDR1 and CDR2 from the germline V gene are SQVTM and ANQGSEA. This CDR3 comprises 9 residues. The CDR3 is CSAGETQYF. The CDR3 DNA reads as TGCAGTGCCGGTGAGACCCAGTACTTC.

This clone appeared many times. The V and J genes are TRBV28 and TRBJ1-5, with 9 bases matching TRBD1. Germline loops: CDR1 MDHEN, CDR2 SYDVKM. The CDR3 spans 16 residues. J gave up 4 bases and V 3 bases, and 7 bases lay outside the gene matches. CDR3 sequence reads: CASSLMKGTGNQPQHF. For the CDR3, the DNA is TGTGCCAGCAGTTTGATGAAGGGGACAGGGAATCAGCCCCAGCATTTT.

This clone was recorded at least ten times. The chain carries TRBV12-3 or TRBV12-4 and TRBJ1-5, with TRBD1 matching over 9 bases. The CDR3 length is 15 residues. The V and J ends lost 6 bases and 4 bases, in that order; junction bases with no gene match: 7. The CDR3 nucleotides read TGTGCCAGCAGCTCCGGGACAGGGATTAATCAGCCCCAGCATTTT. This gives the protein CASSSGTGINQPQHF.

This clone appeared a few times. The chain links TRBV25-1 to TRBJ2-5; D is uncertain. Germline CDR1 and CDR2: MGHDK and SYGVNS. The CDR3 has 12 amino acids. With 1 base removed from V and 5 bases from J, the gap between germline ends came to 5 bases. CDR3 amino acids: CASSELGETQYF. The CDR3 DNA reads as TGTGCCAGCAGTGAATTGGGCGAGACCCAGTACTTC.

Ten or more counts support this clone. The chain carries TRBV18 and TRBJ1-2; D is perhaps TRBD1 (5 bases). V was clipped by 9 bases and J by 0 bases, with 11 bases between them. CDR1 and CDR2 (germline): KGHSH, LQKENI. The CDR3 is made up of 13 amino acids. CDR3 sequence (DNA): TGTGCCAGTTTGGGACTTTCTAACTATGGCTACACCTTC. Residues: CASLGLSNYGYTF.

This clone has ten or more counts. CDR3 in amino acids: CASSSQGAGDEQYF. Here the CDR3 DNA reads TGTGCCAGCAGCTCGCAGGGGGCAGGCGACGAGCAGTACTTC. V is TRBV7-2 and J is TRBJ2-7; 8 nucleotides agree with TRBD1. Germline V gene sequence: CDR1 SGHTA, CDR2 FQGNSA. The trim removed 4 bases at V and 5 bases at J, leaving 7 bases unmatched. The CDR3 has 14 residues.